This T cell receptor (beta chain) was recorded in a study of T cell repertoires in cytomegalovirus infection. In regard to this clonotype: The antigen remains unidentified. This may arise from a read error, as a much more abundant clone is one base away.

Overall study findings and caveats: Frequencies of public TCR beta families were cumulated, and this identified carriers of CMV plus the relevant HLA.

In TCRdb, the reads were re-called with MiXCR into one record per CDR3 protein. This sample has approximately 630,000 distinct CDR3 sequences; 24% occur once, and the top ten carry 7.5% to 9%. The V and J ends lost 0 bases and 9 bases respectively, with 9 bases between them. Per germline, CDR1 SQVTM and CDR2 ANQGSEA. This CDR3 contains 12 residues. The clonotype comes from a human donor in good health (CMV status not recorded). Some clones in this sample may be carry-over from other donors' samples. The rearrangement joins TRBV29-1 to TRBJ2-1; D might be TRBD1 (5 bases). Sequencing was performed on CD8+ T cells from PBMCs. The CDR3 sequence is CSVEDRRAEQFF. The CDR3 DNA follows: TGCAGCGTTGAAGATCGCAGGGCTGAGCAGTTCTTC.